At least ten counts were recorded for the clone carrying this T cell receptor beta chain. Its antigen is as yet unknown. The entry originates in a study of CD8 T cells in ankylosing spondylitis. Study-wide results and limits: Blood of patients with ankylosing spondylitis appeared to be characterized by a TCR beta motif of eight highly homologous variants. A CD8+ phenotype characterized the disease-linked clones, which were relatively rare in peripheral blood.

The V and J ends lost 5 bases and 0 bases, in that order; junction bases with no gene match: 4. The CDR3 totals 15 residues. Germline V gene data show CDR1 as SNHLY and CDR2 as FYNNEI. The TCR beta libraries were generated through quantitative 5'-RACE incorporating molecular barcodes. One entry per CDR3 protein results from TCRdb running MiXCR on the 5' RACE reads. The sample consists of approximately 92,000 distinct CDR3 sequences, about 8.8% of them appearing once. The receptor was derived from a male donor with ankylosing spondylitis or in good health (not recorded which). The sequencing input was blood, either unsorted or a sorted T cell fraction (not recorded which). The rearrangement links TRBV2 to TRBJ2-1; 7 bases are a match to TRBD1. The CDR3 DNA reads TGTGCCAGCAGTTCCAGGACAGGCTCCTACAATGAGCAGTTCTTC. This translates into CASSSRTGSYNEQFF.